What follows describes a single T cell receptor beta chain. One end of the junction varies from germline; a read error may be responsible. These data originate in a study of OX40 agonist ivuxolimab in advanced cancers. The wider study: Of mixed ages from about 23 to 90 and averaging 60 years, the group was about 86% male.

Autoimmune disease history or systemic immunosuppression excluded patients. CDR1 and CDR2 (germline): LGHNA, YSLEER. The CDR3 runs 16 residues. Sequencing was performed with immunoSEQ multiplex PCR; in TCRdb, only in-frame clones are kept and a portion is missing. The sample comprises some 80,000 clones, approximately 88% of which are singletons, and under 8% rests with the top ten. This rearrangement joins TRBV4-3 to TRBJ1-2, with D possibly being TRBD1 (5 bases). Specimen: CD4+ or CD8+ T cells sorted from blood, collected in a trial of the OX40 agonist ivuxolimab. The TCR originated in an adult with an advanced solid tumor such as melanoma, head and neck, liver or kidney cancer. CDR3 DNA: TGCGCCAGTAGCCAAGACGAAGGGGACCTTTACTCTGGCTACACCTTC. This sequence encodes CASSQDEGDLYSGYTF.